This T cell receptor beta chain appears in the sequencing data of a study of T cell changes during pregnancy in multiple sclerosis. Data came from immunoSEQ multiplex PCR; TCRdb stores just in-frame clones and leaves some out. The sample contains tens of thousands of clones, 85% to 95% of which appear only once. Germline V lookup: CDR1 LNHDA, CDR2 SQIVND (reference sequence). The CDR3 extends over 16 amino acids. V lost 5 bases to trimming and J lost 0 bases, with 13 bases between them. This TCR was recovered from a female donor with multiple sclerosis, enrolled in a pregnancy study. This rearrangement joins TRBV19 to TRBJ2-2, with a tentative D call TRBD1 (5 bases). The specimen was CD4+ T cells from peripheral blood mononuclear cells, collected in the first trimester of pregnancy. In DNA form, the CDR3 reads TGTGCCAGTAGTGATCGACAGTTCGCGAACACCGGGGAGCTGTTTTTT. This translates into CASSDRQFANTGELFF.